The 29 T cell receptor beta chains in this list originate from one sample, sequenced in a study of cytomegalovirus exposure and HLA in healthy donors. Primers: 60 Vbeta forward and 13 Jbeta reverse. Produced via immunoSEQ multiplex PCR; TCRdb's table is partial and in-frame only. The repertoire includes about 170,000 clones, 84% of them detected once, and 4% to 6% sits in the top ten. The sequencing input was PBMCs. These receptors were collected from a girl aged 5-17 years in good health and CMV-seropositive.

The chain employs TRBV6-1 and TRBJ1-2; D remains ambiguous. The CDR3 contains 15 residues. The V gene's germline CDR1 is MNHNS and CDR2 SASEGT. V lost 1 base, J lost 13 bases, and 22 bases lay in between. The DNA of the CDR3 is TGTGCCAGCAGTGAAGTTGGTGGAGCCAGCCTCAGCGGCACCTTC. Translating it yields CASSEVGGASLSGTF.

This clone was picked up a small number of times. The chain has TRBV5-4 and TRBJ1-2, with no clear D. This CDR3 contains 16 residues. The germline V gene encodes CDR1 SGHNT and CDR2 YYREEE (reference sequence). Deletions cut 0 bases from V and 2 bases from J, with 14 bases between. In DNA form, the CDR3 reads TGTGCCAGCAGCTTGGACCCGAGAACTTCCAACTATGGCTACACCTTC. This gives the protein CASSLDPRTSNYGYTF.

This rearrangement joins TRBV7-6 to TRBJ1-2; 7 bases map to TRBD1. The V segment lost 1 base and the J segment 4 bases; nucleotides outside the gene matches: 6. The CDR3 is 15 residues long. The V gene's germline CDR1 is SGHVS and CDR2 FNYEAQ. As DNA, the CDR3 is TGTGCCAGCAGCTTAGGACAGGGAGGCGCCTATGGCTACACCTTC. Translation gives CASSLGQGGAYGYTF.

The V call is TRBV7-9, the J call TRBJ1-2; unclear D gene. The V gene's germline CDR1 is SEHNR and CDR2 FQNEAQ (reference sequence). The CDR3 runs 16 residues. V gave up 1 base and J gave up 4 bases, with 16 bases separating them. The CDR3 nucleotides read TGTGCCAGCAGCTTAGTAGTAGTCAGACGGGGCTATGGCTACACCTTC. As protein: CASSLVVVRRGYGYTF.

This rearrangement joins TRBV5-1 to TRBJ1-4; 7 nucleotides line up with TRBD1. J was trimmed by 2 bases and V by 1 base; bases with no gene match: 11. Germline CDR1 SGHRS, CDR2 YFSETQ. The CDR3 contains 18 residues. CDR3 sequence (DNA): TGCGCCAGCAGCTTGAACCCTCGGATCAGGGGGACTAATGAAAAACTGTTTTTT. This encodes CASSLNPRIRGTNEKLFF.

The chain links TRBV7-8 to TRBJ2-1; possible D gene TRBD2, 7 bases. Germline V lookup: CDR1 SGHVS, CDR2 FQNEAQ. Trimming left V 0 bases short and J 11 bases short, with 11 bases between. This CDR3 contains 13 residues. The CDR3, as DNA: TGTGCCAGCAGCTTAGCGGTGCGGGGGCAGCAGTTCTTC. Protein sequence: CASSLAVRGQQFF.

V gene TRBV6-6 combines with J gene TRBJ1-5; D unclear. The germline gives CDR1 MNHNY, CDR2 SVGAGI (reference sequence). Trimming took 8 bases from V and 3 from J, leaving 14 bases between them. This CDR3 comprises 14 residues. The CDR3 sequence: CASLESQYNQPQHF. The CDR3 DNA reads as TGTGCCAGCTTGGAGAGTCAGTACAATCAGCCCCAGCATTTT.

This clone showed up just once. This chain connects TRBV15 to TRBJ1-6; TRBD1 aligns across 9 bases. V gave up 7 bases and J gave up 8 bases; unmatched junction bases: 9. This CDR3 contains 15 residues. The germline gives CDR1 LNHNV, CDR2 YYDKDF (reference sequence). CDR3 residues: CATTRRGQGDSPLHF. In DNA form, the CDR3 reads TGTGCCACCACCAGGAGGGGACAGGGTGATTCACCCCTCCACTTT.

This rearrangement joins TRBV4-1 to TRBJ2-5, with TRBD1 matching 9 bases. The V gene end was trimmed by 3 bases and the J gene end by 2 bases; junction bases not matched to a gene: 4. This CDR3 contains 15 residues. Germline CDR1 and CDR2: MGHRA and YSYEKL. The CDR3 DNA reads as TGCGCCAGCAGCCATGGGGACAGGGATCAAGAGACCCAGTACTTC. Protein: CASSHGDRDQETQYF.

This sequence joins TRBV9 and TRBJ1-1, with 7 positions matching TRBD1. The CDR3 has 14 amino acids. The V and J ends lost 0 bases and 1 base, in that order; junction bases with no gene match: 0. CDR1 is SGDLS, CDR2 YYNGEE, per germline. CDR3 loop: CASSVAGGNTEAFF. Written as DNA, the CDR3 is TGTGCCAGCAGCGTAGCAGGGGGGAACACTGAAGCTTTCTTT.

The chain is built from TRBV6-4 and TRBJ2-2; D perhaps matches TRBD2 (5 bases). Trimming took 3 bases from V and 7 from J, leaving 12 bases between them. This CDR3 is built from 14 residues. CDR1 MRHNA and CDR2 SNTAGT come from the germline V gene. In DNA form, the CDR3 reads TGTGCCAGCAGTGAAAGAGGGTTCGGCGGGGAGCTGTTTTTT. This gives the protein CASSERGFGGELFF.

The chain uses TRBV2 and TRBJ2-1; 9 bases map to TRBD1. V was clipped by 5 bases and J by 2 bases; unmatched bases: 7. The CDR3 contains 16 residues. Germline V gene lookup returns CDR1 SNHLY and CDR2 FYNNEI. The CDR3 DNA reads TGTGCCAGCAGTCCCGGGACAGGGCTGACCTACAATGAGCAGTTCTTC. Translated: CASSPGTGLTYNEQFF.

On this clone: The sample holds other DNA sequences that translate to the same CDR3. The chain couples TRBV10-2 to TRBJ1-2; maybe TRBD1 (6 bases). CDR1 is WSHSY and CDR2 is SAAADI in the germline V gene. V dropped 3 bases and J dropped 7 bases, with 9 bases sitting between them. There are 12 residues in the CDR3. As DNA, the CDR3 is TGCGCCAGCAGTGAAGGGGGGGTTGGCTACACCTTC. Its protein product is CASSEGGVGYTF.

This chain connects TRBV27 to TRBJ2-1; unclear D gene. In germline, CDR1 is MNHEY, CDR2 SMNVEV (reference sequence). V was trimmed by 3 bases and J by 8 bases, leaving 11 bases between them. There are 13 residues in the CDR3. The CDR3 reads CASSFVDCDEQFF. CDR3 DNA: TGTGCCAGCAGTTTCGTAGATTGCGATGAGCAGTTCTTC.

This chain uses TRBV28 with TRBJ2-5, with D possibly matching TRBD2 (7 bases). The assigned J gene may be wrong: the sequence end matches TRBJ2-7 better. The CDR3 consists of 17 residues. CDR1 and CDR2 from the germline V gene are MDHEN and SYDVKM. The CDR3 DNA reads as TGTGCCAGCAGTGCAAGCCCTTGGGGGGGCCTTACCTACGAGCAGTACTTC. Encoded protein: CASSASPWGGLTYEQYF.

The chain couples TRBV7-9 to TRBJ2-4; 9 bases map to TRBD1. Germline V CDR1 and CDR2: SEHNR, FQNEAQ (reference sequence). Unmatched junction bases numbered 5, after V lost 5 bases and J lost 0 bases. The CDR3 extends over 16 amino acids. The DNA for the CDR3 is TGTGCCAGCAGCGCCACAGGGGGCCTAGCCAAAAACATTCAGTACTTC. The encoded protein is CASSATGGLAKNIQYF.

The chain is built from TRBV5-5 and TRBJ1-1; TRBD1 might be the D (5 bases). The CDR3 covers 16 residues. V was shortened by 4 bases and J by 1 base, with 17 bases between the two germline ends. Germline V CDR1 and CDR2: SGHKS, YYEKEE (reference sequence). The CDR3 here is CASSPSLGLTNTEAFF. In nucleotides, the CDR3 is TGTGCCAGCAGCCCGTCCCTGGGACTAACGAACACTGAAGCTTTCTTT.

The V and J genes are TRBV2 and TRBJ2-3, with 11 nucleotides matching TRBD2. The CDR3 is 16 residues long. Germline V gene data show CDR1 as SNHLY and CDR2 as FYNNEI. Germline trimming cut 6 bases from V and 4 bases from J; bases unmatched to any gene: 9. The CDR3 DNA sequence: TGTGCCAGCAGCGTCCTCGGGACTAGCGGAGCAGATACGCAGTATTTT. Amino acids: CASSVLGTSGADTQYF.

The CDR3 nucleotides are TGTGCCAGCAGTGGAGGGTATGGCTACACCTTC. Translation: CASSGGYGYTF. The V gene is TRBV6-1, the J gene TRBJ1-2; the D is unclear. Trimming removed 4 bases from V and 5 bases from J, with 5 bases in between. Germline V gives CDR1 MNHNS, CDR2 SASEGT. The CDR3 sequence is 11 residues long.

V usage is TRBV5-4 and J usage is TRBJ2-1; D is perhaps TRBD1 (6 bases). This CDR3 spans 14 amino acids. Trimming took 0 bases from V and 3 from J, leaving 7 bases between them. Germline V gives CDR1 SGHNT, CDR2 YYREEE (reference sequence). The DNA for the CDR3 is TGTGCCAGCAGCTTGGACAGGGACTACAATGAGCAGTTCTTC. Its translation: CASSLDRDYNEQFF.

V gene TRBV18 combines with J gene TRBJ2-1; 11 bases match TRBD2. Looked up from germline, CDR1 is KGHSH and CDR2 is LQKENI. CDR3 length: 18 residues. V lost 2 bases and J lost 0; bases outside the gene matches: 6. Here the CDR3 reads CASSPELAGVFSYNEQFF. CDR3 nucleotide sequence: TGTGCCAGCTCACCAGAACTAGCGGGGGTCTTCTCCTACAATGAGCAGTTCTTC.

The rearrangement links TRBV29-1 to TRBJ2-7; 7 bases align to TRBD1. Germline V gene sequence: CDR1 SQVTM, CDR2 ANQGSEA. The CDR3 spans 12 residues. Trimming took 4 bases from V and 4 from J; bases not matched to a gene: 4. The CDR3 DNA is TGCAGCGTTGGGGGACAGAAGTACGAGCAGTACTTC. Amino acid sequence: CSVGGQKYEQYF.

J is TRBJ1-2 and V is TRBV2; D unclear. The V gene's germline CDR1 is SNHLY and CDR2 FYNNEI. V lost 4 bases and J 2 bases, leaving 5 bases between the germline ends. The CDR3 sequence is 12 residues long. CDR3 nucleotide sequence: TGTGCCAGCAGTGTAGAGAACTATGGCTACACCTTC. Amino acid sequence: CASSVENYGYTF.

The sample holds a few counts of this clone. The chain uses TRBV6-1 and TRBJ2-5; 9 nucleotides agree with TRBD1. Germline CDR1 and CDR2: MNHNS and SASEGT. The CDR3 runs 15 residues. J was trimmed by 1 base and V by 1 base; bases with no gene match: 1. CDR3 amino acids: CASSEETGGQETQYF. The CDR3, as DNA: TGTGCCAGCAGTGAAGAGACAGGGGGCCAAGAGACCCAGTACTTC.

The rearrangement uses TRBV27 and TRBJ2-3; possible D gene TRBD1, 5 bases. The V gene lost 10 bases and the J gene lost 1 base, with 12 bases spanning the gap. Per the germline V gene, CDR1 is MNHEY and CDR2 is SMNVEV (reference sequence). The CDR3 is 13 amino acids. The CDR3 is CATTVRGTDTQYF. The DNA for the CDR3 is TGTGCCACCACCGTCAGGGGCACAGATACGCAGTATTTT.

V usage is TRBV19 and J usage is TRBJ1-1; TRBD1 matches 7 bases. Losses at the gene ends were 5 bases for V and 2 bases for J; bases not matched to a gene: 5. CDR3 length: 14 amino acids. The germline V gene encodes CDR1 LNHDA and CDR2 SQIVND (reference sequence). CDR3 nucleotide sequence: TGTGCCAGTAGTTTCCGACAGGGCAACACTGAAGCTTTCTTT. This gives the protein CASSFRQGNTEAFF.

This chain connects TRBV5-1 to TRBJ1-1; D gene unclear. The CDR3 has 14 residues. Trimming left V 7 bases short and J 3 bases short, with 16 bases between. Per the germline V gene, CDR1 is SGHRS and CDR2 is YFSETQ. CDR3 in amino acids: CASRGLSSYTEAFF. Written as DNA, the CDR3 is TGCGCCAGCCGAGGACTGTCTTCTTACACTGAAGCTTTCTTT. Full variable domain (missing parts from reference TRBV5-1 and TRBJ1-1): KAGVTQTPRYLIKTRGQQVTLSCSPISGHRSVSWYQQTPGQGLQFLFEYFSETQRNKGNFPGRFSGRQFSNSRSEMNVSTLELGDSALYLCASRGLSSYTEAFFGQGTRLTVV.

For this clone: The same CDR3 can be traced to other DNA sequences in this sample. The chain carries TRBV2 and TRBJ1-2; 9 nucleotides match TRBD1. The V gene's germline CDR1 is SNHLY and CDR2 FYNNEI. This CDR3 spans 14 amino acids. V dropped 5 bases and J dropped 4; count of bases not matched to a gene: 5. CDR3 bases: TGTGCCAGCAGTCCGGGACAGGGCAGCTATGGCTACACCTTC. Translated: CASSPGQGSYGYTF.

The chain employs TRBV6-5 and TRBJ1-1; TRBD1 agrees at 8 bases. V shed 5 bases, J shed 4 bases, and the junction held 6 bases outside the gene matches. The CDR3 is 14 residues long. Germline V gene sequence: CDR1 MNHEY, CDR2 SVGAGI. The CDR3 DNA reads as TGTGCCAGCAGTCCCAGGGGGCTGGGCACTGAAGCTTTCTTT. Translated, it gives CASSPRGLGTEAFF.